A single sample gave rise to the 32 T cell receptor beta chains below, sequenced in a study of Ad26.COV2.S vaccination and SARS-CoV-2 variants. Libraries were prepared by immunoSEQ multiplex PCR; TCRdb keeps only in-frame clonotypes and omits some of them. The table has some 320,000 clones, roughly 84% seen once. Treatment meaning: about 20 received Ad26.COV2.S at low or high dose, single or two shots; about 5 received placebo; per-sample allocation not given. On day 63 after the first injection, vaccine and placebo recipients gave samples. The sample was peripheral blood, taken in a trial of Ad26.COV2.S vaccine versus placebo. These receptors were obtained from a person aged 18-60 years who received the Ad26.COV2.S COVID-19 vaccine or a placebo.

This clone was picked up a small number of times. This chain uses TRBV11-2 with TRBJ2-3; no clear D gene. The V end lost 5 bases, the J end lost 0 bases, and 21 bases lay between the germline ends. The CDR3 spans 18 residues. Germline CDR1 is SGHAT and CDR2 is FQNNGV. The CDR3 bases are TGTGCCAGCAGCCCCTTTCCTGCGGCAGCACCTAGCACAGATACGCAGTATTTT. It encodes CASSPFPAAAPSTDTQYF.

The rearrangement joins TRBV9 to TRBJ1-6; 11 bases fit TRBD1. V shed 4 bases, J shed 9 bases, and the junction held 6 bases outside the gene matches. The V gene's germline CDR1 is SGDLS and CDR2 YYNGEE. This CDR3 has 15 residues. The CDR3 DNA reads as TGTGCCAGCAGCCCGAGGACAGGGGGCAGTTCACCCCTCCACTTT. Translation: CASSPRTGGSSPLHF.

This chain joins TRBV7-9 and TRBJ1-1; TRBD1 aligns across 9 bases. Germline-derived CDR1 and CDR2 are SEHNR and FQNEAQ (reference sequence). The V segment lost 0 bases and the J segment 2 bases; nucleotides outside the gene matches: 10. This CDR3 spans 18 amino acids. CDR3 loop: CASSLALGRDRVNTEAFF. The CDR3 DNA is TGTGCCAGCAGCTTAGCCCTTGGTCGGGACAGGGTTAACACTGAAGCTTTCTTT.

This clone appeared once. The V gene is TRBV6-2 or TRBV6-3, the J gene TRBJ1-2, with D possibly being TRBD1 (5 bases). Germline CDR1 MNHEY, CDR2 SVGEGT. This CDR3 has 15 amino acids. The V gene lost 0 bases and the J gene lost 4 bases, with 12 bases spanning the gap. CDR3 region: CASSYSNPGIYGYTF. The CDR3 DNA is TGTGCCAGCAGTTACTCGAACCCAGGGATCTATGGCTACACCTTC.

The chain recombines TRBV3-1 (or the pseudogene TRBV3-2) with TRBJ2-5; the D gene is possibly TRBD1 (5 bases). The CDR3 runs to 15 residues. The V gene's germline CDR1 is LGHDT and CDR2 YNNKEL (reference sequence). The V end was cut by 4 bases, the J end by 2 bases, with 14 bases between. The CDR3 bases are TGTGCCAGCAGCCCCCGACAGAATATACAAGAGACCCAGTACTTC. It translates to CASSPRQNIQETQYF.

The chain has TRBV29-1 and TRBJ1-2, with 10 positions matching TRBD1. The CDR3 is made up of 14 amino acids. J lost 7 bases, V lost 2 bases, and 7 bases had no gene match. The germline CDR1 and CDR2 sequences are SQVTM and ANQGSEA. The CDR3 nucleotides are TGCAGCGTTGAAACGACAGGGGGCTTTAGTGGCTACACCTTC. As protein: CSVETTGGFSGYTF.

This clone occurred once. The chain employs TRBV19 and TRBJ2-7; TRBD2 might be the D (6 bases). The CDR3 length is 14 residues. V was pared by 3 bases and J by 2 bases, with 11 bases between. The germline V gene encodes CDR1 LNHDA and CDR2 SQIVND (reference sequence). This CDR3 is CASSIGWGAYEQYF. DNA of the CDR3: TGTGCCAGTAGTATTGGTTGGGGGGCCTACGAGCAGTACTTC.

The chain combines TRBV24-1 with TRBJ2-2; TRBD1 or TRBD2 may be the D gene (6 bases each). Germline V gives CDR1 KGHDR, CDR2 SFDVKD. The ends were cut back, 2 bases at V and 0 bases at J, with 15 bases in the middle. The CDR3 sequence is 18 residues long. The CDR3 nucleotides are TGTGCCACCAGTGATTCCTGGGGGGCCCCCACGAACACCGGGGAGCTGTTTTTT. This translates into CATSDSWGAPTNTGELFF.

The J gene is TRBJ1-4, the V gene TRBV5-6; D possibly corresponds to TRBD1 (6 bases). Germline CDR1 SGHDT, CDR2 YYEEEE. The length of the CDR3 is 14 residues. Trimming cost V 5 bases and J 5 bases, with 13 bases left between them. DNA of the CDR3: TGTGCCAGCAGTACCGGACAGCACAATGAAAAACTGTTTTTT. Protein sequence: CASSTGQHNEKLFF.

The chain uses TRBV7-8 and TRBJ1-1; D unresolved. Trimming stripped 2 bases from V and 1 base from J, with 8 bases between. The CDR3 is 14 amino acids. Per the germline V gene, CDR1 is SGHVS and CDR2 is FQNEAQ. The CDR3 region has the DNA TGTGCCAGCAGCTTAAGTTCAGCGAACACTGAAGCTTTCTTT. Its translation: CASSLSSANTEAFF.

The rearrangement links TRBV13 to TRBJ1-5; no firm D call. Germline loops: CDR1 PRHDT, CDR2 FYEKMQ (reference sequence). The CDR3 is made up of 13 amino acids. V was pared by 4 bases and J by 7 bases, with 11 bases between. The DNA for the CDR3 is TGTGCCAGCAGCTATAGGCGGAGCCAGCCCCAGCATTTT. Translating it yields CASSYRRSQPQHF.

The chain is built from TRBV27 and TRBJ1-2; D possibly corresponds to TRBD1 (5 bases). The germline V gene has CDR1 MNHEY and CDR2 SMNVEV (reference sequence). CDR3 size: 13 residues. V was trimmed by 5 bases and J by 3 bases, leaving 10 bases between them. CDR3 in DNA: TGTGCCAGCAGTCCGGGGACGGACTATGGCTACACCTTC. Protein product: CASSPGTDYGYTF.

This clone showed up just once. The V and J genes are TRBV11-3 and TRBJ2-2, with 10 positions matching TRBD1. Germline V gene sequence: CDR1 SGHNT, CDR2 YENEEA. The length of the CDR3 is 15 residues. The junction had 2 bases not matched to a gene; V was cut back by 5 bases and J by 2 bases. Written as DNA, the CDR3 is TGTGCCAGCAGCCCGACAGGGGGCAACACCGGGGAGCTGTTTTTT. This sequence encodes CASSPTGGNTGELFF.

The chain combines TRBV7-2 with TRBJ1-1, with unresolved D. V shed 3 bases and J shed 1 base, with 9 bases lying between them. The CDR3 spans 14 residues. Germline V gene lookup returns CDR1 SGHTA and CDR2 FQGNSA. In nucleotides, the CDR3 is TGTGCCAGCAGCTTGAATCCAAAGAACACTGAAGCTTTCTTT. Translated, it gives CASSLNPKNTEAFF.

The CDR3 spells CAWSGRGDSPLHF. The CDR3 DNA sequence: TGTGCCTGGAGTGGCAGGGGAGATTCACCCCTCCACTTT. The chain uses TRBV30 and TRBJ1-6; tentatively, D is TRBD1 (6 bases). The CDR3 is 13 amino acids. V lost 1 base, J lost 8 bases, and 9 bases lay in between. Germline assignment: CDR1 GTSNPN and CDR2 SVGIG (reference sequence).

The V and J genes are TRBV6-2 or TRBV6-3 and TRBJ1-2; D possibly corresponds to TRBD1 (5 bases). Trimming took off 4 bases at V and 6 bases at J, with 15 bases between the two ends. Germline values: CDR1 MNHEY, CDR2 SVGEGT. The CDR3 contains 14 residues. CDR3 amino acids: CASSSGPKRDGYTF. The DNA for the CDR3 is TGTGCCAGCAGTTCGGGACCTAAACGGGATGGCTACACCTTC.

In DNA form, the CDR3 reads TGTGCCAGCAGTCAAGGACAGGGTGGTGGCTACACCTTC. Its translation: CASSQGQGGGYTF. The chain employs TRBV6-2 or TRBV6-3 and TRBJ1-2; 8 bases map to TRBD1. Germline lookup yields CDR1 MNHEY and CDR2 SVGEGT. V shed 5 bases and J 7 bases; nucleotides not matched to a gene: 6. This CDR3 spans 13 amino acids.

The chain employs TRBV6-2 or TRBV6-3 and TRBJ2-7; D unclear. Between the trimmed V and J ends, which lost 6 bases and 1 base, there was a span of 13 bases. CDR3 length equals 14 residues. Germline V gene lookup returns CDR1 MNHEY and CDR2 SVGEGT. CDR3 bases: TGTGCCAGCAGCCCCCCTTGGCCGTCCTACGAGCAGTACTTC. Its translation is CASSPPWPSYEQYF.

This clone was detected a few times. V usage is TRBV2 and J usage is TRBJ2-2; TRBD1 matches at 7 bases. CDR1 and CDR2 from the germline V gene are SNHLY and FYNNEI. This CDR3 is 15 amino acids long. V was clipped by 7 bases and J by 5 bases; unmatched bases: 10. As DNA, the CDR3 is TGTGCCAGCACTGACAGGGTCTCGGGGACCGGGGAGCTGTTTTTT. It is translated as CASTDRVSGTGELFF.

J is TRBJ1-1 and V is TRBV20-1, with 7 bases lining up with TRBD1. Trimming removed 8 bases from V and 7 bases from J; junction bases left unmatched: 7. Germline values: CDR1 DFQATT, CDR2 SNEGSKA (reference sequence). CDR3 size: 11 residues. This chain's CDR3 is CSPWTGNEAFF. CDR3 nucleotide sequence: TGCAGTCCCTGGACAGGAAATGAAGCTTTCTTT.

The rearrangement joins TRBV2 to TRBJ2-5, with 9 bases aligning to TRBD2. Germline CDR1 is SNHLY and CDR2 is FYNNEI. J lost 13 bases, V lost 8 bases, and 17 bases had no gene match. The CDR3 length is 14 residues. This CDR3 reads CASLSGGPPSVPYF. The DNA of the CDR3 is TGTGCCAGCTTAAGCGGGGGGCCTCCCTCAGTCCCGTACTTC.

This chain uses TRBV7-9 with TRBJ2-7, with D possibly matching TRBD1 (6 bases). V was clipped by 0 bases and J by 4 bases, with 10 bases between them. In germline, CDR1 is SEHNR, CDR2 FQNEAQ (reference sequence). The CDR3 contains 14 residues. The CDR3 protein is CASSLAGAGYEQYF. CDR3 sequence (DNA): TGTGCCAGCAGCTTAGCGGGGGCTGGGTACGAGCAGTACTTC.

CDR3 residues: CASSRNAFGLNTEAFF. The CDR3 coding sequence is TGTGCCAGCAGCCGTAATGCCTTCGGCTTGAACACTGAAGCTTTCTTT. The rearrangement links TRBV7-2 to TRBJ1-1; D is ambiguous. CDR1 is SGHTA and CDR2 is FQGNSA in the germline V gene. The V end lost 5 bases, the J end lost 0 bases, and 16 bases lay between the germline ends. The CDR3 spans 16 residues.

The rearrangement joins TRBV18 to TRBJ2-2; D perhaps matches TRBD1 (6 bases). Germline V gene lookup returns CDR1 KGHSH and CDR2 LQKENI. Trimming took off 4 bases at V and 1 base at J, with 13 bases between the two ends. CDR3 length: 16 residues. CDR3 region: CASSRYRVGNTGELFF. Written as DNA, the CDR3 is TGTGCCAGCTCACGGTACAGGGTAGGGAACACCGGGGAGCTGTTTTTT.

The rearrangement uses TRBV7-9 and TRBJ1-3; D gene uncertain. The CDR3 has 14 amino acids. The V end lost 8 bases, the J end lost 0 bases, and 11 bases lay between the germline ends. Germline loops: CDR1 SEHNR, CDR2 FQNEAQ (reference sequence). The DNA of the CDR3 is TGTGCCAGCCTCGCGGGTTTCTCTGGAAACACCATATATTTT. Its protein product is CASLAGFSGNTIYF.

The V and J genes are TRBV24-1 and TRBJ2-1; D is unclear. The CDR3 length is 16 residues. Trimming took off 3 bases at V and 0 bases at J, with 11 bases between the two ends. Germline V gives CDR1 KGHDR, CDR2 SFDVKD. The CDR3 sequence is CATSDPTASSYNEQFF. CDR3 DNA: TGTGCCACCAGTGATCCAACAGCGAGCTCCTACAATGAGCAGTTCTTC.

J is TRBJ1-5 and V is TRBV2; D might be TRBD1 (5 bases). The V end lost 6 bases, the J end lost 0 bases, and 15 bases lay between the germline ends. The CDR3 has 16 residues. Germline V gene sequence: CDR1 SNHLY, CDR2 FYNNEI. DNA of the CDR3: TGTGCCAGCAGGATAGGACACCTTAATAGCAATCAGCCCCAGCATTTT. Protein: CASRIGHLNSNQPQHF.

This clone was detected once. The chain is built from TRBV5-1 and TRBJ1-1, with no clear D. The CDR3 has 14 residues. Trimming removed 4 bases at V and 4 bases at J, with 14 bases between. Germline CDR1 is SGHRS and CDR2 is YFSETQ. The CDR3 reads CASSPRTQATEAFF. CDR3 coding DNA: TGCGCCAGCAGCCCACGGACCCAGGCCACTGAAGCTTTCTTT.

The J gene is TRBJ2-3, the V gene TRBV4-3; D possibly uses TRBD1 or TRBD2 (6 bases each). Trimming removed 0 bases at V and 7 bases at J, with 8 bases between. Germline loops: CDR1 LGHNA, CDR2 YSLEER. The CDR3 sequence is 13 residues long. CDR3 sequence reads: CASSQEGGHTQYF. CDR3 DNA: TGCGCCAGCAGCCAAGAAGGGGGGCATACGCAGTATTTT.

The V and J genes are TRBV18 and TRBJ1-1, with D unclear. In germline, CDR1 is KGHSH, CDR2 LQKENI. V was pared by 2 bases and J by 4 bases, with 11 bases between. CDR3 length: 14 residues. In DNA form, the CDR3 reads TGTGCCAGCTCACCAAGGTCGGAGGGCACTGAAGCTTTCTTT. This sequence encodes CASSPRSEGTEAFF. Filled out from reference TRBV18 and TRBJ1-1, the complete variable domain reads NAGVMQNPRHLVRRRGQEARLRCSPMKGHSHVYWYRQLPEEGLKFMVYLQKENIIDESGMPKERFSAEFPKEGPSILRIQQVVRGDSAAYFCASSPRSEGTEAFFGQGTRLTVV.

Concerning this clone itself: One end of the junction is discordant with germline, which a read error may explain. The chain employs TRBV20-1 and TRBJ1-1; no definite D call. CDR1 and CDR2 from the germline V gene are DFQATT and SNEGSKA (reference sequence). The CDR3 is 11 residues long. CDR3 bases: TGCAGTGCTAGAGATCACGAAAACGGACGTTTT. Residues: CSARDHENGRF.

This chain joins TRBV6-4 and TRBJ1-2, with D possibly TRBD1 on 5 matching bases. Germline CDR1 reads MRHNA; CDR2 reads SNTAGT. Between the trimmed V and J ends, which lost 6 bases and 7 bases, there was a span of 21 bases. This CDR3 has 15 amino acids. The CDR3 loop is CASSTQGGGMSGYTF. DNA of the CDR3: TGTGCCAGCAGCACCCAGGGCGGAGGGATGTCTGGCTACACCTTC.